This TCR beta chain came from a study of blood T cell repertoires in COVID-19. Cohorts were assigned according to the clinical history that participants reported. The repertoire was sequenced with immunoSEQ multiplex PCR; TCRdb's copy has only in-frame clones and lacks some. The sample lists roughly 220,000 clones, about 91% occurring once. Germline V gene sequence: CDR1 SNHLY, CDR2 FYNNEI. V lost 6 bases, J lost 2 bases, and 6 bases stayed unmatched. This CDR3 comprises 14 residues. The sequence derives from a woman aged 45-60 years with acute COVID-19. Sequenced sample: PBMCs or T cells enriched from blood (not recorded which). The J gene is TRBJ2-7, the V gene TRBV2, with 8 bases fitting TRBD1. The CDR3 DNA follows: TGTGCCAGCAGGGGACAGGTGGGAACCTACGAGCAGTACTTC. Translated: CASRGQVGTYEQYF.